What follows are 18 T cell receptor beta chains derived from one specimen sequenced in a study of blood T cell repertoires in COVID-19. TCRdb's table, derived via immunoSEQ multiplex PCR, lists solely in-frame clones and lacks some. Of tens of thousands of clones listed, over 80% are singletons. Sequencing was performed on peripheral blood. These receptors were collected from a man in his 70s with acute or convalescent COVID-19.

The chain links TRBV19 to TRBJ1-1, with D perhaps matching TRBD1 (5 bases). CDR1 is LNHDA and CDR2 is SQIVND in the germline V gene (reference sequence). This CDR3 has 12 residues. Trimming shortened V by 7 bases and J by 12 bases, and 18 bases separated the two germline ends. CDR3 protein: CASTTWEGLTFF. Written as DNA, the CDR3 is TGTGCCAGTACCACCTGGGAGGGGTTAACTTTCTTT.

This chain links TRBV9 with TRBJ2-2; 13 nucleotides match TRBD2. V lost 2 bases and J lost 5; bases outside the gene matches: 6. Per the germline V gene, CDR1 is SGDLS and CDR2 is YYNGEE. This CDR3 has 17 residues. The CDR3 sequence: CASSVSGTSGTTGELFF. The CDR3, as DNA: TGTGCCAGCAGCGTTTCCGGGACTAGCGGGACTACCGGGGAGCTGTTTTTT.

This sequence joins TRBV30 and TRBJ2-5, with D maybe TRBD2 (6 bases). Germline values: CDR1 GTSNPN, CDR2 SVGIG (reference sequence). There are 12 residues in the CDR3. V was trimmed by 4 bases and J by 2 bases, leaving 8 bases between them. This CDR3 is CAWIADQETQYF. The CDR3 region has the DNA TGTGCCTGGATAGCGGATCAAGAGACCCAGTACTTC.

This chain links TRBV28 with TRBJ2-7; weak D call: TRBD2 (5 bases). V lost 3 bases, J lost 4 bases, and 13 bases lay in between. Germline V gene sequence: CDR1 MDHEN, CDR2 SYDVKM. The CDR3 loop spans 14 amino acids. CDR3 sequence reads: CASSFVDYGYEQYF. The CDR3, as DNA: TGTGCCAGCAGTTTCGTAGACTATGGGTACGAGCAGTACTTC. Variable domain in full (rest from reference TRBV28 and TRBJ2-7): DVKVTQSSRYLVKRTGEKVFLECVQDMDHENMFWYRQDPGLGLRLIYFSYDVKMKEKGDIPEGYSVSREKKERFSLILESASTNQTSMYLCASSFVDYGYEQYFGPGTRLTVT.

V is TRBV7-2 and J is TRBJ2-7, with D hard to call. CDR1 SGHTA and CDR2 FQGNSA come from the germline V gene. V lost 5 bases and J 0 bases, leaving 11 bases between the germline ends. The CDR3 has 14 amino acids. In DNA, the CDR3 is TGTGCCAGCAGCCTAGACCCGAGCTCCTACGAGCAGTACTTC. Translated, it gives CASSLDPSSYEQYF.

The V gene is TRBV27, the J gene TRBJ2-5; 7 bases are a match to TRBD2. CDR1 is MNHEY, CDR2 SMNVEV, per germline (reference sequence). The length of the CDR3 is 13 residues. Trimming cost V 5 bases and J 7 bases; bases outside gene matches: 7. The CDR3 spells CASSQTRGRTQYF. The CDR3, as DNA: TGTGCCAGCAGTCAAACACGCGGGAGGACCCAGTACTTC.

The chain has TRBV19 and TRBJ2-5; the D is unclear. V lost 4 bases and J lost 2, with 8 bases in between. The CDR3 contains 13 residues. From germline, CDR1 is LNHDA and CDR2 SQIVND (reference sequence). Here the CDR3 reads CASSTGRQETQYF. The DNA for the CDR3 is TGTGCCAGTAGTACAGGCAGGCAAGAGACCCAGTACTTC.

The sample holds a few counts of this clone. This chain uses TRBV5-1 with TRBJ2-7, with TRBD2 matching 9 bases. Germline V gives CDR1 SGHRS, CDR2 YFSETQ. V shed 4 bases, J shed 0 bases, and the junction held 11 bases outside the gene matches. This CDR3 has 17 residues. Written as DNA, the CDR3 is TGCGCCAGCAGCCTGGGACTAGCCGGGGTACGCTCCTACGAGCAGTACTTC. Its translation: CASSLGLAGVRSYEQYF.

This clone has only a few counts. This sequence joins TRBV6-5 and TRBJ1-2; the match to TRBD1 covers 9 bases. Germline values: CDR1 MNHEY, CDR2 SVGAGI. The CDR3 is 15 amino acids. V shed 7 bases, J shed 5 bases, and the junction held 11 bases outside the gene matches. The CDR3: CASTVGQGFRYGYTF. The CDR3, as DNA: TGTGCCAGCACTGTGGGACAGGGTTTTCGGTATGGCTACACCTTC.

The sample holds a few counts of this clone. The rearrangement uses TRBV5-4 and TRBJ2-1, with D possibly being TRBD2 (6 bases). The V gene's germline CDR1 is SGHNT and CDR2 YYREEE (reference sequence). This CDR3 has 15 amino acids. Trimming took off 3 bases at V and 7 bases at J, with 17 bases between the two ends. CDR3 DNA sequence: TGTGCCAGCAGCTCCGGGACTGGGGGGTATAATGAGCAGTTCTTC. Its translation is CASSSGTGGYNEQFF.

V usage is TRBV7-9 and J usage is TRBJ2-1, with 8 bases matching TRBD1. CDR3 size: 13 residues. After removal of 6 bases from V and 9 bases from J, the junction contained 7 bases not matched to a gene. Looked up from germline, CDR1 is SEHNR and CDR2 is FQNEAQ (reference sequence). As DNA, the CDR3 is TGTGCCAGCAGGGAACAGGGGGTGGGTGAGCAGTTCTTC. Its translation: CASREQGVGEQFF.

The chain combines TRBV18 with TRBJ2-5; TRBD1 aligns across 8 bases. The CDR3 runs to 14 residues. The junction had 5 bases not matched to a gene; V was cut back by 4 bases and J by 4 bases. The germline CDR1 and CDR2 sequences are KGHSH and LQKENI. The CDR3 protein is CASSRGQGGETQYF. Here the CDR3 DNA reads TGTGCCAGCTCACGAGGACAGGGTGGAGAGACCCAGTACTTC.

The chain carries TRBV30 and TRBJ1-3, with 8 bases fitting TRBD1. CDR1 GTSNPN and CDR2 SVGIG come from the germline V gene (reference sequence). J gave up 3 bases and V 0 bases, and 16 bases lay outside the gene matches. CDR3 length: 19 residues. CDR3 nucleotide sequence: TGTGCCTGGAGTGTAGGTAGTATAGTCGGGGACAGGAGTGGAAACACCATATATTTT. Amino acids: CAWSVGSIVGDRSGNTIYF. The variable domain in full, completed from reference TRBV30 and TRBJ1-3, reads SQTIHQWPATLVQPVGSPLSLECTVEGTSNPNLYWYRQAAGRGLQLLFYSVGIGQISSEVPQNLSASRPQDRQFILSSKKLLLSDSGFYLCAWSVGSIVGDRSGNTIYFGEGSWLTVV.

The V call is TRBV5-8, the J call TRBJ2-5, with D perhaps matching TRBD1 (6 bases). Per the germline V gene, CDR1 is SGHTS and CDR2 is YDEGEE. This CDR3 is 14 amino acids long. Trimming removed 4 bases at V and 5 bases at J, with 15 bases between. CDR3 coding DNA: TGTGCCAGCAGCCCGGACAGCCCGAGGGAGACCCAGTACTTC. Protein product: CASSPDSPRETQYF.

The chain combines TRBV30 with TRBJ2-4, with D possibly being TRBD2 (6 bases). V lost 5 bases, J lost 0 bases, and 8 bases lay in between. The V gene's germline CDR1 is GTSNPN and CDR2 SVGIG (reference sequence). The CDR3 runs 13 residues. The CDR3 reads CAWGGLAKNIQYF. In nucleotides, the CDR3 is TGTGCCTGGGGGGGACTAGCCAAAAACATTCAGTACTTC.

The chain links TRBV19 to TRBJ1-5; D perhaps matches TRBD1 (5 bases). CDR1 is LNHDA, CDR2 SQIVND, per germline (reference sequence). Deletions cut 6 bases from V and 0 bases from J, with 15 bases between. The CDR3 is 16 amino acids. This CDR3 is CASSTWTRNSNQPQHF. CDR3 nucleotides: TGTGCCAGTAGCACCTGGACAAGGAATAGCAATCAGCCCCAGCATTTT.

By share of the sample, this clone is medium-sized. The chain links TRBV14 to TRBJ1-2, with D maybe TRBD1 (5 bases). CDR3 length: 13 residues. The V end was cut by 2 bases, the J end by 7 bases, with 11 bases between. Germline lookup yields CDR1 SGHDN and CDR2 FVKESK. The DNA for the CDR3 is TGTGCCAGCAGCCAATATGACAGAGGTGGCTACACCTTC. Translating gives CASSQYDRGGYTF.

The chain links TRBV2 to TRBJ2-5; 8 bases agree with TRBD1. There are 14 residues in the CDR3. V was pared by 5 bases and J by 4 bases, with 6 bases of the junction left unmatched. CDR1 SNHLY and CDR2 FYNNEI come from the germline V gene. The DNA of the CDR3 is TGTGCCAGCAGTCCCACCAGGGGGCCAGAGACCCAGTACTTC. Translation: CASSPTRGPETQYF.